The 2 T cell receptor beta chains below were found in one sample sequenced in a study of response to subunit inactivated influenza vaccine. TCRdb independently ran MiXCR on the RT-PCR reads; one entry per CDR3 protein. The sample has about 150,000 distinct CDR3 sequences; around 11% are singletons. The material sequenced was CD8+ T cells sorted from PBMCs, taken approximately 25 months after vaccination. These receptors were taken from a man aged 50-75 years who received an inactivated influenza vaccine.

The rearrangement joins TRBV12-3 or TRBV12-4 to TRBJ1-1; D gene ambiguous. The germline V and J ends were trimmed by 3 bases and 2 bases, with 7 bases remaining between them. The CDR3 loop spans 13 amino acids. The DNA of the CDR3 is TGTGCCAGCAGTTTTGAGGTCAACACTGAAGCTTTCTTT. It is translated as CASSFEVNTEAFF.

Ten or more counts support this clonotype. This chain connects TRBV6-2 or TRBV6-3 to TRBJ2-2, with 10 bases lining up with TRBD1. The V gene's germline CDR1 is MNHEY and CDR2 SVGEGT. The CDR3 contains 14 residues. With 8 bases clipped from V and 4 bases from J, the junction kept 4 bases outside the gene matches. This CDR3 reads CASGQGGSTGELFF. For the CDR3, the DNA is TGTGCCAGCGGACAGGGGGGAAGCACCGGGGAGCTGTTTTTT.